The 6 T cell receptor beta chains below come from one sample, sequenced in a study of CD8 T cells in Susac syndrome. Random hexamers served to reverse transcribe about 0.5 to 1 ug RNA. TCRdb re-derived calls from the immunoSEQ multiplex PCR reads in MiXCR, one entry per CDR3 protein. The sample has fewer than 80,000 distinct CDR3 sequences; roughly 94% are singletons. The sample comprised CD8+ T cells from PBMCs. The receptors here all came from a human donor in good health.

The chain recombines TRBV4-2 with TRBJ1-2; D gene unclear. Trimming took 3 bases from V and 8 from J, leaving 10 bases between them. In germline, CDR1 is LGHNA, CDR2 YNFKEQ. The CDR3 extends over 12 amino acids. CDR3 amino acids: CASSQWGDGYTF. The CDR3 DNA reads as TGTGCCAGCAGCCAGTGGGGAGACGGCTACACCTTC.

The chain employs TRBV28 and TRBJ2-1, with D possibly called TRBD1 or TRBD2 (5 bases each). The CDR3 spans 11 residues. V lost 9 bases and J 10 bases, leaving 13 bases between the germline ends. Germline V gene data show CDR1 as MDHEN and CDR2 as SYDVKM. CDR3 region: CASHSGHEQFF. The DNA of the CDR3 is TGTGCCAGTCACTCGGGGCACGAGCAGTTCTTC.

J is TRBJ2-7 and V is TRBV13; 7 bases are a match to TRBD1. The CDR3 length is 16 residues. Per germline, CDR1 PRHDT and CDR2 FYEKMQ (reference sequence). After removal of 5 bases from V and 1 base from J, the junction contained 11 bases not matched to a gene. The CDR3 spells CASSHRWDSPSYEQYV. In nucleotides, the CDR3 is TGTGCCAGCAGCCACCGATGGGACAGTCCTTCCTACGAGCAGTACGTC.

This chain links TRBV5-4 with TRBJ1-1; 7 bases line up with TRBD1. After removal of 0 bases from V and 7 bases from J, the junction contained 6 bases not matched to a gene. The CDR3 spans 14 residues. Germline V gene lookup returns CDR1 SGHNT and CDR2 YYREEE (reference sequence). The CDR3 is CASSLAGGSYEAFF. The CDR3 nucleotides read TGTGCCAGCAGCTTGGCAGGGGGATCCTATGAAGCTTTCTTT.

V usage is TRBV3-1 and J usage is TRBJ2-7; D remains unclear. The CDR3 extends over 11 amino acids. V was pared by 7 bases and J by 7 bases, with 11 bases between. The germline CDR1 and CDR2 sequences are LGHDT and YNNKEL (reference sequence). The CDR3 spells CASTQIWEQYF. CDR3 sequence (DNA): TGTGCCAGCACCCAGATTTGGGAGCAGTACTTC.

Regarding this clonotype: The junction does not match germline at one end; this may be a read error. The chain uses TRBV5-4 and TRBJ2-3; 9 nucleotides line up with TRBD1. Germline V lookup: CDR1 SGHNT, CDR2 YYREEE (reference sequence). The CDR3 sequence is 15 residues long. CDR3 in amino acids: CASQAGTGWPDTQFF. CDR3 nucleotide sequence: TGTGCCAGCCAGGCCGGGACAGGGTGGCCAGATACGCAGTTTTTT.